A single sample gave rise to the 16 T cell receptor beta chains below, sequenced in a study of cytomegalovirus exposure and HLA in healthy donors. The PCR made use of 60 Vbeta and 13 Jbeta primers. Clones were read by immunoSEQ multiplex PCR, and TCRdb kept only the in-frame ones, dropping some. This sample's table has 70,000 to 100,000 clones. The specimen sequenced was PBMCs. Source of these receptors: a young man in good health and CMV-seropositive.

This chain uses TRBV5-1 with TRBJ1-1, with 11 bases aligning to TRBD1. From germline, CDR1 is SGHRS and CDR2 YFSETQ. The CDR3 consists of 14 residues. V was clipped by 4 bases and J by 10 bases; unmatched bases: 9. CDR3 in DNA: TGCGCCAGCAGCCCCGGGACAGGGGGTTTAACAGCTTTCTTT. This encodes CASSPGTGGLTAFF.

The rearrangement uses TRBV6-1 and TRBJ1-5, with 8 bases lining up with TRBD1. This CDR3 spans 15 amino acids. Per the germline V gene, CDR1 is MNHNS and CDR2 is SASEGT. Trimming cost V 2 bases and J 2 bases; bases outside gene matches: 2. The CDR3 here is CASSELTGGNQPQHF. Here the CDR3 DNA reads TGTGCCAGCAGTGAATTGACAGGGGGCAATCAGCCCCAGCATTTT.

V usage is TRBV28 and J usage is TRBJ1-1, with 7 bases matching TRBD1. Trimming cost V 6 bases and J 1 base; bases outside gene matches: 2. There are 13 residues in the CDR3. CDR1 and CDR2 from the germline V gene are MDHEN and SYDVKM. This chain's CDR3 is CASRRDRNTEAFF. The CDR3 DNA follows: TGTGCCAGCAGACGGGACAGGAACACTGAAGCTTTCTTT.

The chain employs TRBV5-4 and TRBJ2-1; D might be TRBD2 (7 bases). Trimming removed 4 bases from V and 4 bases from J, with 24 bases in between. Germline-derived CDR1 and CDR2 are SGHNT and YYREEE (reference sequence). This CDR3 has 18 amino acids. CDR3 in amino acids: CASSPVGRSGGRYNEQFF. The CDR3 bases are TGTGCCAGCAGCCCGGTGGGGAGATCGGGGGGCCGATACAATGAGCAGTTCTTC.

The V gene is TRBV7-9, the J gene TRBJ1-4; D is ambiguous. Germline CDR1 SEHNR, CDR2 FQNEAQ (reference sequence). V lost 7 bases, J lost 6 bases, and 18 bases lay in between. The CDR3 has 15 amino acids. CDR3 nucleotides: TGTGCCAGCACAAAGTCGGGTGGCTCATATGAAAAACTGTTTTTT. Amino acids: CASTKSGGSYEKLFF.

This chain joins TRBV5-8 and TRBJ2-5; D gene uncertain. The V end lost 5 bases, the J end lost 5 bases, and 7 bases lay between the germline ends. CDR1 is SGHTS and CDR2 is YDEGEE in the germline V gene. The CDR3 has 11 amino acids. The CDR3 sequence: CASSWAETQYF. The CDR3 DNA sequence: TGTGCCAGCAGTTGGGCCGAGACCCAGTACTTC.

The chain links TRBV16 to TRBJ1-2; TRBD1 matches 9 bases. The CDR3 totals 16 residues. Germline-derived CDR1 and CDR2 are KGHSY and FQNENV. The ends lost 5 bases at V and 5 bases at J; junction bases unmatched: 12. CDR3 sequence (DNA): TGTGCCAGCAGCTACGGGGACAGGGTAGTTGTGTATGGCTACACCTTC. Residues: CASSYGDRVVVYGYTF.

This rearrangement joins TRBV15 to TRBJ1-5; D not certain. Trimming cost V 1 base and J 2 bases, with 12 bases left between them. The CDR3 has 16 residues. Germline values: CDR1 LNHNV, CDR2 YYDKDF (reference sequence). Here the CDR3 reads CATSRGGRGGNQPQHF. The DNA of the CDR3 is TGTGCCACCAGCAGAGGTGGGCGGGGAGGCAATCAGCCCCAGCATTTT.

The chain employs TRBV2 and TRBJ1-1; tentatively, D is TRBD1 (5 bases). CDR1 is SNHLY, CDR2 FYNNEI, per germline. The V gene lost 3 bases and the J gene lost 5 bases, with 10 bases spanning the gap. This CDR3 has 13 amino acids. Written as DNA, the CDR3 is TGTGCCAGCAGTGACCAGGGAAGGACTGAAGCTTTCTTT. It specifies CASSDQGRTEAFF.

V and J are TRBV7-3 and TRBJ2-1; possibly TRBD1 for D (6 bases). Trimming left V 6 bases short and J 8 bases short, with 20 bases between. Germline V lookup: CDR1 SGHTA, CDR2 FQGTGA. The CDR3 contains 15 residues. The CDR3 bases are TGTGCCAGCAGTGTTGGGACAAGACGTTCCGATGAGCAGTTCTTC. Translating gives CASSVGTRRSDEQFF.

This rearrangement joins TRBV2 to TRBJ2-2; TRBD2 is a possible D gene (6 bases). V was trimmed by 10 bases and J by 7 bases, leaving 22 bases between them. CDR3 length equals 15 residues. Germline V lookup: CDR1 SNHLY, CDR2 FYNNEI. The CDR3: CATFRVSVEGGELFF. The CDR3 DNA reads TGTGCCACCTTTCGGGTCTCGGTGGAGGGCGGGGAGCTGTTTTTT.

Comment on this clone: The sample has other DNA sequences that encode this CDR3 too. CDR3 nucleotides: TGTGCCACCAGCAGGGCAACCGGAGACAGGGGTGAGCAGTTCTTC. Its protein is CATSRATGDRGEQFF. The chain is built from TRBV15 and TRBJ2-1, with 8 bases identical to TRBD1. CDR1 LNHNV and CDR2 YYDKDF come from the germline V gene (reference sequence). V gave up 3 bases and J gave up 9 bases; unmatched junction bases: 10. This CDR3 is 15 amino acids long.

The chain is built from TRBV28 and TRBJ1-3; D unresolved. The V end lost 7 bases, the J end lost 4 bases, and 20 bases lay between the germline ends. CDR3 length: 16 residues. Germline V gene sequence: CDR1 MDHEN, CDR2 SYDVKM. The CDR3 DNA reads as TGTGCCAGCACCTTGCGGGCCTTAGCCTCCGGAAACACCATATATTTT. It codes for CASTLRALASGNTIYF.

V gene TRBV6-5 combines with J gene TRBJ2-7; TRBD2 might be the D (6 bases). The CDR3 totals 12 residues. Germline lookup yields CDR1 MNHEY and CDR2 SVGAGI. Deletions cut 5 bases from V and 4 bases from J, with 9 bases between. This CDR3 reads CASSHGTYEQYF. CDR3 bases: TGTGCCAGCAGTCATGGGACTTACGAGCAGTACTTC.

The V call is TRBV13, the J call TRBJ2-4; 8 nucleotides match TRBD1. The CDR3 is 14 amino acids. V was pared by 3 bases and J by 5 bases, with 3 bases of the junction left unmatched. Germline V gives CDR1 PRHDT, CDR2 FYEKMQ (reference sequence). The CDR3 DNA sequence: TGTGCCAGCAGCTTCGGGACAGGCCAAAACATTCAGTACTTC. Translated: CASSFGTGQNIQYF.

This chain connects TRBV28 to TRBJ2-7, with TRBD2 as a possible D gene (7 bases). Trimming removed 3 bases at V and 2 bases at J, with 23 bases between. The CDR3 has 18 amino acids. Germline V CDR1 and CDR2: MDHEN, SYDVKM. The CDR3 sequence is CASSFPPGGNTLPYEQYF. Here the CDR3 DNA reads TGTGCCAGCAGTTTCCCCCCGGGGGGCAACACCCTCCCCTACGAGCAGTACTTC. The whole variable domain, filled in from reference TRBV28 and TRBJ2-7, reads DVKVTQSSRYLVKRTGEKVFLECVQDMDHENMFWYRQDPGLGLRLIYFSYDVKMKEKGDIPEGYSVSREKKERFSLILESASTNQTSMYLCASSFPPGGNTLPYEQYFGPGTRLTVT.